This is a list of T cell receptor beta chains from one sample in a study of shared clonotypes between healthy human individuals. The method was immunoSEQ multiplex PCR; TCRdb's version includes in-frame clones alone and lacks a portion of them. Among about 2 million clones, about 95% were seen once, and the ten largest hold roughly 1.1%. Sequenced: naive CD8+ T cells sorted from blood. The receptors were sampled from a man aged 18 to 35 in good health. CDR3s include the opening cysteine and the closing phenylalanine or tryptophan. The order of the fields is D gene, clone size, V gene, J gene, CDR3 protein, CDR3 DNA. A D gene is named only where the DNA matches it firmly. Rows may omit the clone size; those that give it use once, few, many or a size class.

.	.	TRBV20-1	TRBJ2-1	CSSAGGNEQFF	TGCAGTTCGGCAGGAGGCAATGAGCAGTTCTTC
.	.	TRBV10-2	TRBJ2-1	CASSGSLGDEQFF	TGCGCCAGCAGCGGATCCTTGGGAGATGAGCAGTTCTTC
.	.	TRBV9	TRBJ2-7	CASSATQRDEQYF	TGTGCCAGCAGCGCAACCCAGCGGGACGAGCAGTACTTC
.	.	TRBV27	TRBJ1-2	CASSLPGGGYTF	TGTGCCAGCAGTTTACCAGGAGGAGGCTACACCTTC
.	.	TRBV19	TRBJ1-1	CASIGRVNMNTEAFF	TGTGCCAGTATTGGCAGGGTAAACATGAACACTGAAGCTTTCTTT
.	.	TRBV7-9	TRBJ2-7	CASSLSGPLPYEQYF	TGTGCCAGCAGCTTATCGGGCCCGTTGCCCTACGAGCAGTACTTC
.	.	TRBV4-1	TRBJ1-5	CASSQSFRFEPQHF	TGCGCCAGCAGCCAATCCTTCCGATTTGAGCCCCAGCATTTT
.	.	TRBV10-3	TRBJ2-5	CAISDLRALEAQYF	TGTGCCATCAGTGACCTCAGGGCGTTAGAGGCCCAGTACTTC
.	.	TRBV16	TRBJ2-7	CASSQSWVSRANTYEQYF	TGTGCCAGCAGCCAATCCTGGGTAAGCAGGGCGAACACCTACGAGCAGTACTTC
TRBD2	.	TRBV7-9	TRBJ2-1	CASSSGTVTSGRLNEQFF	TGTGCCAGCAGCTCCGGGACAGTGACTAGCGGGAGATTAAATGAGCAGTTCTTC
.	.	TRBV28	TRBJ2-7	CASRRRDNLYEQYF	TGTGCCAGCAGACGCCGGGACAACCTCTACGAGCAGTACTTC
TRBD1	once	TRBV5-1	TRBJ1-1	CASSPTTGVFTEAFF	TGCGCCAGCAGCCCGACGACAGGGGTATTCACTGAAGCTTTCTTT
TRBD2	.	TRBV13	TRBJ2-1	CASSLAAGGPYNEQFF	TGTGCCAGCAGCTTAGCGGCGGGGGGCCCTTACAATGAGCAGTTCTTC
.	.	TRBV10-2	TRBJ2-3	CASTFTGTIHTDTQYF	TGCGCCAGCACCTTTACTGGGACGATTCACACAGATACGCAGTATTTT
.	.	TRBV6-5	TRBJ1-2	CASSMDAGYGYTF	TGTGCCAGCAGTATGGACGCCGGCTATGGCTACACCTTC
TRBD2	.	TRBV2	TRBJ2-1	CASSSPLAGGDYNEQFF	TGTGCCAGCAGCTCTCCTCTAGCGGGAGGGGACTACAATGAGCAGTTCTTC
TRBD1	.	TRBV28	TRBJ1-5	CASSLPRTGNQPQHF	TGTGCCAGCAGTTTACCCCGGACAGGGAATCAGCCCCAGCATTTT
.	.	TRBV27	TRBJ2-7	CASSLFSGGVEYF	TGTGCCAGCAGTTTATTTTCAGGGGGGGTGGAGTACTTC
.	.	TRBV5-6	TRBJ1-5	CASSPGPPTANQPQHF	TGTGCCAGCAGCCCTGGGCCCCCGACGGCCAATCAGCCCCAGCATTTT
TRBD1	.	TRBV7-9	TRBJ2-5	CASSGPVRGYLGETQYF	TGTGCCAGCAGCGGCCCAGTCAGGGGGTATTTGGGAGAGACCCAGTACTTC